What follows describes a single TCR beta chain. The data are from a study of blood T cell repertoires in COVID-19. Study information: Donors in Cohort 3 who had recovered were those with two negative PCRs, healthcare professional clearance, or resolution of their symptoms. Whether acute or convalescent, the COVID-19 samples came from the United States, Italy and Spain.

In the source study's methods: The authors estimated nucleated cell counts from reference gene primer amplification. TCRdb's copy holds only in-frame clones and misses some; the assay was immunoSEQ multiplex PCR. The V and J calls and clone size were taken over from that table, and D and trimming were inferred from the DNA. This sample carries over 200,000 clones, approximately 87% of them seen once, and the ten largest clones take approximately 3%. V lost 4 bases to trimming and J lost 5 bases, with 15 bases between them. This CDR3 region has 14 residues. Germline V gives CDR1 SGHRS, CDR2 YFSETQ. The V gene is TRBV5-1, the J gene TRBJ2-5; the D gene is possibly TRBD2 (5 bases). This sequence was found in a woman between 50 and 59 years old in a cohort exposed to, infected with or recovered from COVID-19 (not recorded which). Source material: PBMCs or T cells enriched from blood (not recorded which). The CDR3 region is CASSRGELGETQYF. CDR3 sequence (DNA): TGCGCCAGCAGCCGGGGAGAGTTGGGGGAGACCCAGTACTTC. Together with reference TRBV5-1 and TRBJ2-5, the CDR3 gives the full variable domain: KAGVTQTPRYLIKTRGQQVTLSCSPISGHRSVSWYQQTPGQGLQFLFEYFSETQRNKGNFPGRFSGRQFSNSRSEMNVSTLELGDSALYLCASSRGELGETQYFGPGTRLLVL.